This is a list of T cell receptor beta chains from one sample in a study of a mutant IDH1 vaccine in newly diagnosed glioma. These receptors' targets are unknown. Repertoires were generated with immunoSEQ multiplex PCR, while TCRdb's copy carries only in-frame clones and drops some. This table has under 45,000 clones, roughly 79% appearing once. Material: PBMCs, obtained from a glioma patient whose treatment included an IDH1 peptide vaccine. These receptors were taken from a man aged 50 to 60 with glioma. Both conserved end residues are part of each CDR3. The D gene is left open where the match is weak. Clone sizes are given selectively: once, few, many, or a class where the clone is expanded.

medium-sized | TRBJ1-4 | TRBD1 | 17 | TRBV7-3 | CASSQRGGGATNEKLFF | TGTGCCAGCAGCCAAAGAGGGGGCGGTGCAACTAATGAAAAACTGTTTTTT
NA | TRBJ1-4 | TRBD1 | 14 | TRBV5-1 | CASSLQGSNEKLFF | TGCGCCAGCAGCTTACAGGGGTCTAATGAAAAACTGTTTTTT
NA | TRBJ1-1 | TRBD1 | 15 | TRBV2 | CASSGDSIMNTEAFF | TGTGCCAGCAGTGGGGACAGTATTATGAACACTGAAGCTTTCTTT
NA | TRBJ2-2 | NA | 13 | TRBV9 | CASSLTVTGELFF | TGTGCCAGCAGCTTGACGGTCACCGGGGAGCTGTTTTTT
NA | TRBJ1-1 | NA | 15 | TRBV5-5 | CASSFQTGSNTEAFF | TGTGCCAGCAGCTTCCAAACAGGATCAAACACTGAAGCTTTCTTT
NA | TRBJ2-7 | TRBD2 | 13 | TRBV6-1 | CASRRLASYEQYF | TGTGCCAGCAGGAGACTAGCTAGTTACGAGCAGTACTTC
few | TRBJ2-3 | NA | 15 | TRBV6-4 | CASSEKGDGADTQYF | TGTGCCAGCAGTGAGAAGGGGGACGGGGCGGATACGCAGTATTTT
NA | TRBJ1-5 | NA | 14 | TRBV6-1 | CASSWGKGNQPQHF | TGTGCCAGCAGTTGGGGGAAGGGCAATCAGCCCCAGCATTTT
NA | TRBJ1-3 | TRBD1 | 16 | TRBV28 | CASSSPGTGSGNTIYF | TGTGCCAGCAGTTCCCCGGGGACAGGCTCTGGAAACACCATATATTTT
once | TRBJ1-5 | NA | 15 | TRBV4-3 | CASSQDIGNNQPQHF | TGCGCCAGCAGCCAAGATATTGGGAACAATCAGCCCCAGCATTTT
NA | TRBJ2-1 | NA | 14 | TRBV6-4 | CASSDAAGEGEQFF | TGTGCCAGCAGTGACGCCGCAGGGGAGGGTGAGCAGTTCTTC
NA | TRBJ2-1 | TRBD2 | 15 | TRBV30 | CAWSDQGGSYNEQFF | TGTGCCTGGAGTGATCAGGGAGGGTCCTACAATGAGCAGTTCTTC
once | TRBJ1-5 | NA | 14 | TRBV18 | CASSPSTGNQPQHF | TGTGCCAGCTCACCATCGACGGGGAATCAGCCCCAGCATTTT
NA | TRBJ1-2 | NA | 13 | TRBV30 | CAWTPAAAYGYTF | TGTGCCTGGACCCCGGCGGCAGCCTATGGCTACACCTTC
once | TRBJ2-4 | NA | 14 | TRBV5-6 | CASSLGQAKNIQYF | TGTGCCAGCAGCCTCGGACAGGCCAAAAACATTCAGTACTTC
once | TRBJ2-6 | NA | 17 | TRBV10-3 | CAISESQAGAGANVLTF | TGTGCCATCAGTGAGTCCCAGGCCGGGGCTGGGGCCAACGTCCTGACTTTC
NA | TRBJ1-3 | NA | 15 | TRBV7-9 | CASSWFGGSGNTIYF | TGTGCCAGCAGCTGGTTTGGAGGAAGTGGAAACACCATATATTTT
NA | TRBJ2-5 | TRBD2 | 16 | TRBV5-5 | CASSLGLAGGLETQYF | TGTGCCAGCAGCTTGGGACTAGCGGGGGGTTTGGAGACCCAGTACTTC
once | TRBJ2-1 | NA | 14 | TRBV4-2 | CASSQDFQGSGQFF | TGTGCCAGCAGCCAGGATTTTCAGGGTAGCGGGCAGTTCTTC
NA | TRBJ2-2 | NA | 12 | TRBV5-5 | CASSSHTGELFF | TGTGCCAGCAGCTCCCACACCGGGGAGCTGTTTTTT
NA | TRBJ2-5 | NA | 13 | TRBV5-1 | CASSLAGPETQYF | TGCGCCAGCAGCTTGGCCGGGCCAGAGACCCAGTACTTC
NA | TRBJ2-6 | NA | 15 | TRBV5-4 | CASSAQAGGANVLTF | TGTGCCAGCAGCGCCCAGGCGGGTGGGGCCAACGTCCTGACTTTC
once | TRBJ2-3 | TRBD1 | 15 | TRBV5-1 | CASSPTGVRTDTQYF | TGCGCCAGCAGCCCTACAGGGGTGAGAACAGATACGCAGTATTTT
NA | TRBJ2-7 | NA | 12 | TRBV28 | CASSLGTYEQYF | TGTGCCAGCAGTCTCGGGACCTACGAGCAGTACTTC
NA | TRBJ1-2 | NA | 14 | TRBV2 | CASSERPPTHGYTF | TGTGCCAGCAGTGAAAGGCCTCCAACTCATGGCTACACCTTC
few | TRBJ1-2 | NA | 12 | TRBV5-6 | CASSQGDHGYTF | TGTGCCAGCAGCCAAGGGGATCATGGCTACACCTTC
NA | TRBJ2-7 | NA | 10 | TRBV6-1 | CASSHRGQYF | TGTGCCTCCTCCCACCGTGGGCAGTACTTC
once | TRBJ2-2 | NA | 13 | TRBV11-3 | CASLGANTGELFF | TGTGCCAGCCTGGGGGCGAACACCGGGGAGCTGTTTTTT
NA | TRBJ2-1 | NA | 13 | TRBV10-3 | CAIRDGSYNEQFF | TGTGCCATCCGGGACGGCTCCTACAATGAGCAGTTCTTC
NA | TRBJ1-6 | TRBD1 | 15 | TRBV7-2 | CASSSGQLKNSPLHF | TGTGCCAGCAGCTCGGGACAGCTTAAAAATTCACCCCTCCACTTT
NA | TRBJ2-5 | TRBD2 | 17 | TRBV2 | CASRIGGLAGGLETQYF | TGTGCCAGCAGGATCGGTGGACTAGCGGGAGGGCTAGAGACCCAGTACTTC
medium-sized | TRBJ1-1 | NA | 13 | TRBV30 | CAWNSIRGTEAFF | TGTGCCTGGAATAGCATTAGAGGCACTGAAGCTTTCTTT
NA | TRBJ2-2 | TRBD1 | 17 | TRBV9 | CASSPGARDRVPGELFF | TGTGCCAGCAGTCCAGGTGCTCGGGACAGGGTTCCCGGGGAGCTGTTTTTT
NA | TRBJ2-7 | NA | 15 | TRBV11-2 | CASSLGQGGVNEQYF | TGTGCCAGCAGCTTAGGACAGGGAGGAGTTAACGAGCAGTACTTC
NA | TRBJ2-7 | NA | 14 | TRBV7-2 | CASSPTNSPYEQYF | TGTGCCAGCAGTCCTACGAACTCCCCCTACGAGCAGTACTTC
NA | TRBJ1-1 | NA | 14 | TRBV10-1 | CASGQKGGNTEAFF | TGCGCCAGCGGCCAAAAGGGGGGGAACACTGAAGCTTTCTTT
NA | TRBJ1-1 | NA | 19 | TRBV7-2 | CASSLASPIAVLMNTEAFF | TGTGCCAGCAGCTTAGCGTCCCCCATCGCCGTCCTTATGAACACTGAAGCTTTCTTT
NA | TRBJ2-7 | TRBD2 | 14 | TRBV11-3 | CASSLSGSSYEQYF | TGTGCCAGCAGCTTAAGCGGGAGCTCCTACGAGCAGTACTTC
NA | TRBJ1-4 | TRBD1 | 15 | TRBV10-3 | CAISAGQATNEKLFF | TGTGCCATCAGTGCTGGACAGGCAACTAATGAAAAACTGTTTTTT
NA | TRBJ1-6 | TRBD1 | 15 | TRBV4-1 | CASSPNRDSNSPLHF | TGCGCCAGCAGCCCCAATAGGGACAGCAATTCACCCCTCCACTTT
few | TRBJ1-1 | NA | 11 | TRBV5-1 | CASRGDTEAFF | TGCGCCAGCCGGGGCGACACTGAAGCTTTCTTT
once | TRBJ1-3 | NA | 15 | TRBV5-6 | CASSLLVSSGNTIYF | TGTGCCAGCAGCTTACTTGTCTCCTCTGGAAACACCATATATTTT
NA | TRBJ2-2 | NA | 16 | TRBV9 | CASSVGWRTPTGELFF | TGTGCCAGCAGCGTAGGGTGGCGGACTCCCACCGGGGAGCTGTTTTTT
few | TRBJ1-1 | NA | 12 | TRBV5-1 | CASSPVGYEAFF | TGCGCCAGCAGCCCGGTCGGGTATGAAGCTTTCTTT
NA | TRBJ2-5 | NA | 14 | TRBV6-6 | CASRLDPRGETQYF | TGTGCCAGCAGACTCGACCCCAGGGGAGAGACCCAGTACTTC
NA | TRBJ1-2 | NA | 14 | TRBV2 | CASGPDSSPYSYTF | TGTGCCAGCGGACCCGACAGCAGTCCCTATAGCTACACCTTC
NA | TRBJ2-1 | TRBD2 | 15 | TRBV6-5 | CASSYGTSGYNEQFF | TGTGCCAGCAGTTACGGGACTAGCGGATACAATGAGCAGTTCTTC
NA | TRBJ2-2 | NA | 13 | TRBV7-6 | CASASRPAGELFF | TGTGCCTCCGCCAGCCGCCCCGCCGGGGAGCTGTTTTTT
NA | TRBJ2-7 | NA | 14 | TRBV7-2 | CASSLGRGQVEQYF | TGTGCCAGCAGCCTAGGGCGGGGGCAAGTCGAGCAGTACTTC